What follows are 16 T cell receptor beta chains derived from one specimen sequenced in a study of CD4 and CD8 cells across lung adenocarcinoma regions. One entry per CDR3 protein results from TCRdb running MiXCR on the PCR reads. The table lists 4,000 to 6,000 distinct CDR3 sequences, almost 60% of them singletons. Input material: CD4+ T cells from the center of a lung tumor. The origin of the receptors is a male donor with lung adenocarcinoma. The CD4 and CD8 labels of this study may be unreliable.

This clonotype was detected only a few times. At one of its ends the junction is not consistent with the germline gene, which may arise from a read error. The chain links TRBV3-1 to TRBJ2-1; no reliable D call. The assigned J gene may be wrong: the sequence end matches TRBJ2-5 better. Germline-derived CDR1 and CDR2 are LGHDT and YNNKEL (reference sequence). The CDR3 has 12 residues. The CDR3 here is CANSSYQETQYF. Written as DNA, the CDR3 is TGTGCCAACAGCAGCTATCAGGAGACCCAGTACTTC.

This clonotype has a handful of counts. The J gene is TRBJ1-5, the V gene TRBV4-1; no clear D gene. CDR1 and CDR2 (germline): MGHRA, YSYEKL. The V gene lost 0 bases and the J gene lost 6 bases, with 9 bases spanning the gap. The CDR3 totals 14 residues. The CDR3 protein is CASSQDSWAQPQHF. As DNA, the CDR3 is TGCGCCAGCAGCCAAGATTCGTGGGCTCAGCCCCAGCATTTT.

This chain uses TRBV6-1 with TRBJ2-1; unclear D gene. Germline lookup yields CDR1 MNHNS and CDR2 SASEGT. CDR3 length: 13 amino acids. V was cut by 7 bases and J by 0 bases, with 7 bases left in between. The CDR3 sequence is CASTSFSYNEQFF. The CDR3 nucleotides are TGTGCCAGCACCTCTTTCTCCTACAATGAGCAGTTCTTC.

The V and J genes are TRBV6-5 and TRBJ2-1, with TRBD2 matching over 8 bases. Germline trimming cut 2 bases from V and 3 bases from J; bases unmatched to any gene: 3. CDR3 size: 15 residues. The germline gives CDR1 MNHEY, CDR2 SVGAGI. CDR3 residues: CASSYRLASYNEQFF. The CDR3 region has the DNA TGTGCCAGCAGTTACCGACTAGCGAGCTACAATGAGCAGTTCTTC.

This chain links TRBV6-1 with TRBJ2-2; D is ambiguous. The V end lost 7 bases, the J end lost 3 bases, and 12 bases lay between the germline ends. Germline V gene lookup returns CDR1 MNHNS and CDR2 SASEGT. The CDR3 loop spans 14 amino acids. The CDR3 protein is CASTSEHYTGELFF. The DNA for the CDR3 is TGTGCCAGCACCTCAGAACATTACACCGGGGAGCTGTTTTTT.

The chain couples TRBV7-9 to TRBJ2-5; D unresolved. The V and J ends lost 6 bases and 5 bases respectively, with 13 bases between them. Germline loops: CDR1 SEHNR, CDR2 FQNEAQ (reference sequence). The CDR3 spans 13 residues. The chain's CDR3 is CASSYTPGETQYF. The CDR3 coding sequence is TGTGCCAGCAGTTATACACCCGGGGAGACCCAGTACTTC.

The table lists this clonotype with a count of one. This rearrangement joins TRBV6-1 to TRBJ2-4, with D perhaps TRBD1 (5 bases). The DNA end is a closer match to TRBJ2-3, so the J assignment may be wrong. Looked up from germline, CDR1 is MNHNS and CDR2 is SASEGT. The CDR3 is 12 amino acids. CDR3 DNA: TGTGCGGGCAGGGAAGTCAGAAACACGCAGTATTTT. It is translated as CAGREVRNTQYF.

This clonotype was found a few times. CDR3 bases: TGTGCCAGCAGCCAAAACCCCGTAGGGGACGAGCAGTACTTC. It is translated as CASSQNPVGDEQYF. The V call is TRBV11-3, the J call TRBJ2-1; D may be TRBD1 (5 bases). The assigned J gene may be wrong: the sequence end matches TRBJ2-7 better. Germline V gene sequence: CDR1 SGHNT, CDR2 YENEEA. The CDR3 spans 14 residues.

Within the sample, this clonotype is large. This chain connects TRBV10-3 to TRBJ2-5, with 7 nucleotides matching TRBD2. This CDR3 contains 12 residues. Trimming at V came to 8 bases and at J to 3 bases, leaving 3 bases not matched to a gene. Germline CDR1 reads ENHRY; CDR2 reads SYGVKD. The CDR3 sequence: CAIGTTEETQYF. As DNA, the CDR3 is TGTGCCATCGGGACTACGGAAGAGACCCAGTACTTC.

The gene calls are TRBV4-1 and TRBJ2-4, with D possibly TRBD2 on 7 matching bases. CDR1 is MGHRA and CDR2 is YSYEKL in the germline V gene. CDR3 length equals 19 residues. With 2 bases removed from V and 7 bases from J, the gap between germline ends came to 27 bases. The CDR3 DNA reads TGCGCCAGCAGCCAATCCTCAGGGAACAGGGAGGGGCCGGGGAACATTCAGTACTTC. Its translation is CASSQSSGNREGPGNIQYF.

Note on this clonotype: Mismatch with germline at one junction end may stem from a read error. The CDR3: CASSDPTGANTGEMFF. CDR3 in DNA: TGTGCCAGCAGTGACCCGACAGGAGCGAACACCGGGGAGATGTTTTTT. The rearrangement uses TRBV25-1 and TRBJ2-2; D is possibly TRBD1 (6 bases). The CDR3 spans 16 residues. Germline CDR1 MGHDK, CDR2 SYGVNS.

The J gene is TRBJ1-1, the V gene TRBV9; TRBD1 aligns across 10 bases. The CDR3 is 15 amino acids. The J segment lost 4 bases and the V segment lost 3 bases, leaving 6 bases of the junction unmatched. The germline CDR1 and CDR2 sequences are SGDLS and YYNGEE. CDR3 amino acids: CASSADRGGSTEAFF. CDR3 nucleotides: TGTGCCAGCAGCGCGGACAGGGGGGGGAGCACTGAAGCTTTCTTT. The whole variable domain, filled in from reference TRBV9 and TRBJ1-1, reads DSGVTQTPKHLITATGQRVTLRCSPRSGDLSVYWYQQSLDQGLQFLIQYYNGEERAKGNILERFSAQQFPDLHSELNLSSLELGDSALYFCASSADRGGSTEAFFGQGTRLTVV.

A remark on this clonotype: The junction differs from germline at one of its ends, possibly a read error. The chain recombines TRBV6-1 with TRBJ2-4, with 8 bases fitting TRBD1. Per germline, CDR1 MNHNS and CDR2 SASEGT. This CDR3 contains 14 residues. As DNA, the CDR3 is TGTGGCAGCAGGGGGCAGGGAGCCAAAGACACGCAGTACTTC. It translates to CGSRGQGAKDTQYF.

This chain uses TRBV7-6 with TRBJ2-1; D is perhaps TRBD1 or TRBD2 (5 bases each). The CDR3 runs to 15 residues. V lost 5 bases, J lost 2 bases, and 13 bases lay in between. CDR1 is SGHVS and CDR2 is FNYEAQ in the germline V gene. The CDR3 reads CASSPGRRTYNEQFF. The CDR3 DNA sequence: TGTGCCAGCAGCCCGGGACGGAGAACCTACAATGAGCAGTTCTTC.

The chain joins TRBV12-3 or TRBV12-4 to TRBJ1-1; D gene ambiguous. Trimming cost V 6 bases and J 5 bases, with 10 bases left between them. The CDR3 is made up of 12 amino acids. This chain's CDR3 is CASRRGYTEAFF. Here the CDR3 DNA reads TGTGCCAGCAGGAGAGGGTATACTGAAGCTTTCTTT.

The gene calls are TRBV6-1 and TRBJ1-1; TRBD1 might be the D (6 bases). V shed 5 bases and J shed 3 bases, with 16 bases lying between them. Germline assignment: CDR1 MNHNS and CDR2 SASEGT. CDR3 size: 15 residues. In nucleotides, the CDR3 is TGTGCCAGCAGTCCTGTCTGGGGGCGCGACACTGAAGCTTTCTTT. It specifies CASSPVWGRDTEAFF.